The present TCR beta chain was sequenced within a study of T cell responses to AZD1222 COVID-19 vaccine. Findings of the study overall: Clonal diversity was possibly underestimated, and white British individuals and females predominated among donors. Reportedly, nearly half the spike-specific TCRs target unmutated variant regions. Only five to seven AZD1222 recipients tested seropositive at baseline.

TCRdb's copy holds only in-frame clones and misses some; the assay was immunoSEQ multiplex PCR. The data hold under 150,000 clones, with approximately 93% observed a single time. Concerning this clone: Its antigen is as yet unknown.

The sequence derives from an adult in good health. The specimen comprised peripheral blood, sampled on day 0 of AZD1222 vaccination.

For the CDR3, the DNA is TGTGCCAGTAGTGAAATACAGGGGTACGCGAACACCGGGGAGCTGTTTTTT. Amino acids: CASSEIQGYANTGELFF. The gene calls are TRBV19 and TRBJ2-2; 7 bases match TRBD1. The CDR3 has 17 amino acids. CDR1 LNHDA and CDR2 SQIVND come from the germline V gene (reference sequence). The V gene end was trimmed by 5 bases and the J gene end by 0 bases; junction bases not matched to a gene: 9. Full variable domain (outside the CDR3, taken from reference TRBV19 and TRBJ2-2): DGGITQSPKYLFRKEGQNVTLSCEQNLNHDAMYWYRQDPGQGLRLIYYSQIVNDFQKGDIAEGYSVSREKKESFPLTVTSAQKNPTAFYLCASSEIQGYANTGELFFGEGSRLTVL.